The 8 T cell receptor beta chains reported below all come from one sample, sequenced in a study of CD8 T cells in Susac syndrome. The authors reverse transcribed roughly 0.5 to 1 ug RNA with random hexamers. TCRdb passed the immunoSEQ multiplex PCR reads through MiXCR, listing each CDR3 protein once. Here the sample spans about 120,000 distinct CDR3 sequences, 80% to 95% being singletons. The sequencing sample was made of CD4+ T cells from PBMCs. Every receptor here comes from a human donor in good health.

The count of this clonotype is one. The CDR3 bases are TGTGCCAGCAGCTTAACGGTCGGCATGGGGCAGTTCTTC. It codes for CASSLTVGMGQFF. The chain joins TRBV7-2 to TRBJ2-1; D is ambiguous. This CDR3 region has 13 residues. Per the germline V gene, CDR1 is SGHTA and CDR2 is FQGNSA. Trimming shortened V by 2 bases and J by 12 bases, and 14 bases separated the two germline ends.

The chain has TRBV14 and TRBJ1-2; 10 bases match TRBD1. Germline V gives CDR1 SGHDN, CDR2 FVKESK. The J segment lost 4 bases and the V segment lost 4 bases, leaving 6 bases of the junction unmatched. The CDR3 extends over 15 amino acids. CDR3: CASSPRTGGVYGYTF. The CDR3 DNA reads as TGTGCCAGCAGCCCGCGGACAGGGGGAGTCTATGGCTACACCTTC.

The chain joins TRBV5-1 to TRBJ2-7; D unclear. Germline CDR1 and CDR2: SGHRS and YFSETQ. This CDR3 is built from 16 residues. Trimming removed 2 bases at V and 2 bases at J, with 17 bases between. Here the CDR3 reads CASSFGSPDRPYEQYF. Here the CDR3 DNA reads TGCGCCAGCAGCTTTGGCTCGCCGGACCGGCCCTACGAGCAGTACTTC.

The genes are TRBV6-2 or TRBV6-3 and TRBJ1-6; D remains ambiguous. CDR3 length equals 14 residues. Germline-derived CDR1 and CDR2 are MNHEY and SVGEGT. The V end was cut by 5 bases, the J end by 6 bases, with 11 bases between. CDR3 DNA: TGTGCCAGCAGTCCCGGACGGTCTAATTCACCCCTCCACTTT. It yields the protein CASSPGRSNSPLHF.

The chain uses TRBV7-9 and TRBJ1-2, with a weak D call TRBD1 (5 bases). V lost 7 bases and J 4 bases, leaving 19 bases between the germline ends. The CDR3 runs to 15 residues. CDR1 SEHNR and CDR2 FQNEAQ come from the germline V gene (reference sequence). The CDR3 region is CASTPGSGSVYGYTF. The CDR3 region has the DNA TGTGCCAGCACCCCGGGGTCAGGGTCGGTCTATGGCTACACCTTC.

This clonotype has just one count. The V call is TRBV29-1, the J call TRBJ1-2; possible D gene TRBD1, 6 bases. The CDR3 is 14 residues long. Trimming shortened V by 5 bases and J by 6 bases, and 19 bases separated the two germline ends. The germline V gene encodes CDR1 SQVTM and CDR2 ANQGSEA. The CDR3 loop is CSVFGSTTGNGYTF. The CDR3 region has the DNA TGCAGCGTTTTTGGGTCTACAACAGGGAATGGCTACACCTTC.

The chain is built from TRBV11-2 and TRBJ2-1; TRBD2 aligns across 8 bases. Unmatched junction bases numbered 6, after V lost 1 base and J lost 1 base. Per the germline V gene, CDR1 is SGHAT and CDR2 is FQNNGV. The CDR3 length is 17 residues. Written as DNA, the CDR3 is TGTGCCAGCAGCTTAGTAATTAGCGGGGATTCCTACAATGAGCAGTTCTTC. Translated: CASSLVISGDSYNEQFF.

Written as DNA, the CDR3 is TGTGCCAGCAGTTTCACCGCAGTCACCGGGGAGCTGTTTTTT. This codes for CASSFTAVTGELFF. The V and J genes are TRBV12-3 or TRBV12-4 and TRBJ2-2; D is ambiguous. V was trimmed by 3 bases and J by 4 bases, leaving 9 bases between them. The CDR3 totals 14 residues.